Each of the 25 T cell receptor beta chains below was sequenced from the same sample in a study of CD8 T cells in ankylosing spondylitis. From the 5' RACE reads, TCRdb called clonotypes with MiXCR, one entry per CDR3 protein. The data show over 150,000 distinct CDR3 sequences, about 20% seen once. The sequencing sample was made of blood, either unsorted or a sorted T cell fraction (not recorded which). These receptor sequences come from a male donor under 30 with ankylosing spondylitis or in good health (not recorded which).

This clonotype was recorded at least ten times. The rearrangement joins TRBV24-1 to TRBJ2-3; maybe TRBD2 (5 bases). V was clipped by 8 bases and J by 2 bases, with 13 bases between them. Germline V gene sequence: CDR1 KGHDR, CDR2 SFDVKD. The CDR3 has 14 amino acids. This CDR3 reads CATKANRDTDTQYF. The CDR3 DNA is TGTGCCACCAAGGCGAACCGGGACACAGATACGCAGTATTTT.

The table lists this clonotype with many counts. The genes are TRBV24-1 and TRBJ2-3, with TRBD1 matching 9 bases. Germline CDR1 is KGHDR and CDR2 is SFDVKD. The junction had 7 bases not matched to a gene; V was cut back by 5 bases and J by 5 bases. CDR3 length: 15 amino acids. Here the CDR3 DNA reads TGTGCCACCAGTGGCCCCGGGACAGGGAAAGATACGCAGTATTTT. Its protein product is CATSGPGTGKDTQYF.

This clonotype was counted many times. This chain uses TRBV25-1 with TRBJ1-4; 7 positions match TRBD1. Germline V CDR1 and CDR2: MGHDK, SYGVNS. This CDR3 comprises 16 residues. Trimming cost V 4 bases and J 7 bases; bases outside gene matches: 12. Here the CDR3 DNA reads TGTGCCAGCAGTGGCCTCGACAGGGCGGGACTTGAAAAACTGTTTTTT. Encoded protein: CASSGLDRAGLEKLFF.

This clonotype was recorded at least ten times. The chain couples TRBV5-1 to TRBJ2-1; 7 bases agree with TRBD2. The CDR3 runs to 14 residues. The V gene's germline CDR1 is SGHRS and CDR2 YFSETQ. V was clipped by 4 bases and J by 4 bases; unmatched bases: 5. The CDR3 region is CASSIPGLYNEQFF. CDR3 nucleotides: TGCGCCAGCAGCATACCGGGACTATACAATGAGCAGTTCTTC.

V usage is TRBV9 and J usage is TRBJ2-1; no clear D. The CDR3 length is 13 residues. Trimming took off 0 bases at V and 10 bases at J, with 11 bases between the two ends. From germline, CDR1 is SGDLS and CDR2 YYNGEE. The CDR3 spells CASSVGRLSEQFF. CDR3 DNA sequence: TGTGCCAGCAGCGTAGGTCGCCTCTCCGAGCAGTTCTTC. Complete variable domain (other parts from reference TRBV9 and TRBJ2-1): DSGVTQTPKHLITATGQRVTLRCSPRSGDLSVYWYQQSLDQGLQFLIQYYNGEERAKGNILERFSAQQFPDLHSELNLSSLELGDSALYFCASSVGRLSEQFFGPGTRLTVL.

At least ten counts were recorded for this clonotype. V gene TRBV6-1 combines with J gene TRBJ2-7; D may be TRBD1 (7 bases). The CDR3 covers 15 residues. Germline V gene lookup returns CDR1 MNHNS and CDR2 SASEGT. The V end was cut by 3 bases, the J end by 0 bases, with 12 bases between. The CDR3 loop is CASSEEGASSYEQYV. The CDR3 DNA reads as TGTGCCAGCAGTGAGGAGGGGGCGAGCTCCTACGAGCAGTACGTC.

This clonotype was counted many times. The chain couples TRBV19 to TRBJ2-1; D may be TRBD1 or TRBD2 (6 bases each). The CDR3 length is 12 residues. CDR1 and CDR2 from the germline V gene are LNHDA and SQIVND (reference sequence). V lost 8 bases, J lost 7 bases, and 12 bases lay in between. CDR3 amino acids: CASQLGGNEQFF. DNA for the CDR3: TGTGCCAGTCAATTAGGGGGGAATGAGCAGTTCTTC. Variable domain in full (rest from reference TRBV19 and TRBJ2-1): DGGITQSPKYLFRKEGQNVTLSCEQNLNHDAMYWYRQDPGQGLRLIYYSQIVNDFQKGDIAEGYSVSREKKESFPLTVTSAQKNPTAFYLCASQLGGNEQFFGPGTRLTVL.

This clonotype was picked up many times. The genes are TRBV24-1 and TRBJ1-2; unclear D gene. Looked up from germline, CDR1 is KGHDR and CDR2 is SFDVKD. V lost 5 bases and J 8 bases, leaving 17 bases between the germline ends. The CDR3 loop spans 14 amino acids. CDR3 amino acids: CATSGSAGYRGYTF. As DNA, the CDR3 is TGTGCCACCAGTGGAAGTGCCGGTTATAGGGGCTACACCTTC.

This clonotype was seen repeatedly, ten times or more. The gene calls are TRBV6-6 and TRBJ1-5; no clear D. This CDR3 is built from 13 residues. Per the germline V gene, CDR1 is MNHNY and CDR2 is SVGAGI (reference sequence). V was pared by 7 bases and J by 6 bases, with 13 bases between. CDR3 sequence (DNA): TGTGCCAGCACCGAGGGATGGGGTCAGCCCCAGCATTTT. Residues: CASTEGWGQPQHF.

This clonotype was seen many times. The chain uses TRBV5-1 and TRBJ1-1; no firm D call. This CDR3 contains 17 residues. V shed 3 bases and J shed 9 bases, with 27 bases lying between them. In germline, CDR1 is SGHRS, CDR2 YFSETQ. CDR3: CASSSLTSDGINPKAFF. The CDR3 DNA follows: TGCGCCAGCAGCTCCTTGACCTCTGACGGCATTAACCCCAAAGCTTTCTTT.

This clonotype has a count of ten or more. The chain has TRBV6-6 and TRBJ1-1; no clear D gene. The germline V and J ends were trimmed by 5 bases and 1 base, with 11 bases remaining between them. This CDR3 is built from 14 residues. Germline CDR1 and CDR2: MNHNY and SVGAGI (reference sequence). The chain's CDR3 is CASSDHGSNTEAFF. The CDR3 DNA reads TGTGCCAGCAGTGATCACGGGTCGAACACTGAAGCTTTCTTT.

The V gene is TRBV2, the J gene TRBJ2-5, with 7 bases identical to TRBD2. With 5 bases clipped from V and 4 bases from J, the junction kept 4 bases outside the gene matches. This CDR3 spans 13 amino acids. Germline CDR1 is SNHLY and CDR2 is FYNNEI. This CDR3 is CASSWASGETQYF. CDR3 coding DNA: TGTGCCAGCAGTTGGGCTAGCGGAGAGACCCAGTACTTC. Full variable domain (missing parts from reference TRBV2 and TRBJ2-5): EPEVTQTPSHQVTQMGQEVILRCVPISNHLYFYWYRQILGQKVEFLVSFYNNEISEKSEIFDDQFSVERPDGSNFTLKIRSTKLEDSAMYFCASSWASGETQYFGPGTRLLVL.

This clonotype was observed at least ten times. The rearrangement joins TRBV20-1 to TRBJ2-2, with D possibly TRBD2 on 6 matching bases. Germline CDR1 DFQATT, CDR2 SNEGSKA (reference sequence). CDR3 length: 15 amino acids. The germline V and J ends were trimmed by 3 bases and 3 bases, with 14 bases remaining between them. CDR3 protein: CSASGLSGYTGELFF. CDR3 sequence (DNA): TGCAGTGCTAGCGGACTTAGCGGTTACACCGGGGAGCTGTTTTTT.

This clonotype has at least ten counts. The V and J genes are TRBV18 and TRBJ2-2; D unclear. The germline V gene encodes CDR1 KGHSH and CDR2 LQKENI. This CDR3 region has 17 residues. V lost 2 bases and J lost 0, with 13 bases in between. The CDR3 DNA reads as TGTGCCAGCTCACCAAGGGTCGGAGTGTCGAACACCGGGGAGCTGTTTTTT. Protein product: CASSPRVGVSNTGELFF.

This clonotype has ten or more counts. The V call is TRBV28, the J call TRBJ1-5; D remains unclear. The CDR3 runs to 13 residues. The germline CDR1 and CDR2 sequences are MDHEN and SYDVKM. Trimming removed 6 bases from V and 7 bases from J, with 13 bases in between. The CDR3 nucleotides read TGTGCCAGCAGGCCTAGACAAGGACAGCCCCAGCATTTT. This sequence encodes CASRPRQGQPQHF.

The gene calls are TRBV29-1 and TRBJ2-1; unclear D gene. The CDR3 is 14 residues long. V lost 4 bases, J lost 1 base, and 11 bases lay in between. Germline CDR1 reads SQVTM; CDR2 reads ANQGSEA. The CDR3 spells CSVGFVGSYNEQFF. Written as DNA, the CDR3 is TGCAGCGTTGGGTTTGTAGGGTCCTACAATGAGCAGTTCTTC.

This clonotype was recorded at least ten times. CDR3 region: CASRPSPSYNEQFF. CDR3 sequence (DNA): TGTGCCAGCAGACCCTCACCCTCCTACAATGAGCAGTTCTTC. J is TRBJ2-1 and V is TRBV4-2; D is ambiguous. Germline assignment: CDR1 LGHNA and CDR2 YNFKEQ. V was pared by 6 bases and J by 0 bases, with 9 bases between. The length of the CDR3 is 14 residues.

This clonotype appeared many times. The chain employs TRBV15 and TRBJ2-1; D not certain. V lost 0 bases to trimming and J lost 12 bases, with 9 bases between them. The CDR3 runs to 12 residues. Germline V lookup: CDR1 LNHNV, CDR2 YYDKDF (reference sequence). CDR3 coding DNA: TGTGCCACCAGCAGAGATCATAGCTGGCAGTTCTTC. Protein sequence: CATSRDHSWQFF. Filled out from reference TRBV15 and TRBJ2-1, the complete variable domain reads DAMVIQNPRYQVTQFGKPVTLSCSQTLNHNVMYWYQQKSSQAPKLLFHYYDKDFNNEADTPDNFQSRRPNTSFCFLDIRSPGLGDTAMYLCATSRDHSWQFFGPGTRLTVL.

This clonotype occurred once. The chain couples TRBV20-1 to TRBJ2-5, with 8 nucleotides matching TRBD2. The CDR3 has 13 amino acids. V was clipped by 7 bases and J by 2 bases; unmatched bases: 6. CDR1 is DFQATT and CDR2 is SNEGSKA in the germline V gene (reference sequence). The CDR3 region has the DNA TGCAGTGTGACCAGCGGGGGACAAGAGACCCAGTACTTC. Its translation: CSVTSGGQETQYF.

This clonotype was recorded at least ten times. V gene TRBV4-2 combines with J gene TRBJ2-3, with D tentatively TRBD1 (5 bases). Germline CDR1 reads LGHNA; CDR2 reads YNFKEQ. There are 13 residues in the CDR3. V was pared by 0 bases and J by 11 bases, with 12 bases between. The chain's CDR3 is CASSQEEGVGQYF. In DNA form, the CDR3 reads TGTGCCAGCAGCCAAGAGGAAGGGGTTGGGCAGTATTTT.

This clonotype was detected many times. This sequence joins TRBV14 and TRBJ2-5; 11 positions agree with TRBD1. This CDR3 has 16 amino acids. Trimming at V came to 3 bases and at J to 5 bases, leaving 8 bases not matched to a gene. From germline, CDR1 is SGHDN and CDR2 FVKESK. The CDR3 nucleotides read TGTGCCAGCAGCCATCCCCGGACAGGGGGCATGGAGACCCAGTACTTC. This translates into CASSHPRTGGMETQYF. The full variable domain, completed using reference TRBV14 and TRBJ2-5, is EAGVTQFPSHSVIEKGQTVTLRCDPISGHDNLYWYRRVMGKEIKFLLHFVKESKQDESGMPNNRFLAERTGGTYSTLKVQPAELEDSGVYFCASSHPRTGGMETQYFGPGTRLLVL.

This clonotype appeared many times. CDR3 amino acids: CASSGGPTYGYTF. In DNA form, the CDR3 reads TGTGCCAGCAGTGGTGGCCCCACCTATGGCTACACCTTC. The V call is TRBV6-4, the J call TRBJ1-2; D gene ambiguous. The CDR3 has 13 residues. Trimming cost V 4 bases and J 4 bases, with 10 bases left between them. CDR1 and CDR2 from the germline V gene are MRHNA and SNTAGT.

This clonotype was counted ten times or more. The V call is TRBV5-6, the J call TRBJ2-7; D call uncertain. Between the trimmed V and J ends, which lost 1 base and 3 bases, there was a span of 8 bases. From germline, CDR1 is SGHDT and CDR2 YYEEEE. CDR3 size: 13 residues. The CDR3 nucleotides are TGTGCCAGCAGCTTGAACTCTGACTACGAGCAGTACTTC. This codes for CASSLNSDYEQYF.

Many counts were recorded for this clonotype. The CDR3 sequence: CASTQPSGRYNEQFF. In DNA form, the CDR3 reads TGTGCCAGCACCCAACCTAGCGGGAGATACAATGAGCAGTTCTTC. This chain uses TRBV7-9 with TRBJ2-1; TRBD2 aligns across 10 bases. The CDR3 covers 15 residues. After removal of 7 bases from V and 4 bases from J, the junction contained 7 bases not matched to a gene. CDR1 is SEHNR, CDR2 FQNEAQ, per germline (reference sequence). Combining the CDR3 with reference TRBV7-9 and TRBJ2-1 gives the whole variable domain DTGVSQNPRHKITKRGQNVTFRCDPISEHNRLYWYRQTLGQGPEFLTYFQNEAQLEKSRLLSDRFSAERPKGSFSTLEIQRTEQGDSAMYLCASTQPSGRYNEQFFGPGTRLTVL.

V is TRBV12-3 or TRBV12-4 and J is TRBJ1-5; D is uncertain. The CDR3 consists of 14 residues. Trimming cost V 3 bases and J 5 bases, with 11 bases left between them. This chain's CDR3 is CASSLRLTHQPQHF. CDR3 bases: TGTGCCAGCAGTTTGCGGCTAACGCATCAGCCCCAGCATTTT.